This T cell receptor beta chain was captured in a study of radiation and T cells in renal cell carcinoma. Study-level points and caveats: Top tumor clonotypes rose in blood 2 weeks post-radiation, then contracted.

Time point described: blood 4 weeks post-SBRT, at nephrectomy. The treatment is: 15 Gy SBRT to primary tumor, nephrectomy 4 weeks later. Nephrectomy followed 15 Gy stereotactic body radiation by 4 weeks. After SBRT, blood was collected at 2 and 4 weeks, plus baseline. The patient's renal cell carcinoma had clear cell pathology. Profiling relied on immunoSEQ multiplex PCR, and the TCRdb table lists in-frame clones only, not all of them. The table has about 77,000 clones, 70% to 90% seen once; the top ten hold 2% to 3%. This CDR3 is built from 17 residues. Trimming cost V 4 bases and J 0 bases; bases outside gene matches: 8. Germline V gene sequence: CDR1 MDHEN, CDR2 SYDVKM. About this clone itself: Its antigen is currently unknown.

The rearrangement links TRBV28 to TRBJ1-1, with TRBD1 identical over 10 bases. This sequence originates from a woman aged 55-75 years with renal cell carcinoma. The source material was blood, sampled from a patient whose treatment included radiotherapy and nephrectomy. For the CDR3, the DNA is TGTGCCAGCAGTTCCTCGGGACAGGGGTTGATGAACACTGAAGCTTTCTTT. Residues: CASSSSGQGLMNTEAFF. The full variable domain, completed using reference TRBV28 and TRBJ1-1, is DVKVTQSSRYLVKRTGEKVFLECVQDMDHENMFWYRQDPGLGLRLIYFSYDVKMKEKGDIPEGYSVSREKKERFSLILESASTNQTSMYLCASSSSGQGLMNTEAFFGQGTRLTVV.